This TCR beta chain was captured by sequencing in a study of T cell repertoires in cytomegalovirus infection (dated by TCRdb to about 2019). The study in broad terms: Peptide stimulations targeted recently identified HLA-C-restricted CMV epitopes, whose presentation resists viral immunomodulation, together with well-studied HLA-B-restricted epitopes. Donor HLA type was relevant to the analysis, because carriage of CMV infection together with the matching HLA type was indicated by public TCR beta signatures.

What the authors observed across the whole study: In both this cohort and an independent cohort of 352 donors, the cumulative frequency of public TCR beta family members distinguished carriers of CMV infection plus the relevant HLA type. In the ex vivo response, HLA-C-restricted CMV-specific TCR beta clonotypes were dominant, and in two of eight donors the single most frequent clonotype came from this HLA-C-restricted group.

Interpreted using the paper, the treatment or condition label stands for: in vitro stimulation with specific CMV peptide epitopes to enrich CMV-specific T cells. For sequencing, an Illumina HiSeq 1500 was employed. TCRdb took the public reads, trimmed them with fastp at Q25, ran MiXCR for clone calling and kept in-frame beta chains. Each record represents a unique CDR3 protein, reported with the most common genes and DNA among its rows. For this sample there are approximately 910,000 distinct CDR3 sequences; around 30% appear just once. The top ten hold 11% to 15% of the sample. CDR1 SGHDT and CDR2 YYEEEE were looked up in the germline V gene. Trimming takes 4 bases off V and 6 bases off J; junction bases not matched to a gene: 11. Taken from cysteine to phenylalanine, the CDR3 has 15 residues. Only the CDR3 part of the read is kept: 45 bases, read in frame from the first base. With regard to this clonotype: Its antigen is unknown. No per-base quality is available; no much larger clone lies one base away.

This receptor chain uses TRBV5-6 and TRBJ1-2, and TRBD1 aligns with 8 junction nucleotides. The TCR comes from a human donor in good health (CMV status not recorded). Some clones in this sample may be carry-over from other donors' samples. The specimen comprised cultured CD8+ T cells from PBMCs, sampled from culture after CMV antigen stimulation. The nucleotide sequence reads as follows: TGTGCCAGCAGCCCTAGGACAGGGATGCCCCATGGCTACACCTTC. The encoded protein is CASSPRTGMPHGYTF.